The 27 T cell receptor beta chains presented below share a single source sample, sequenced in a study of CD8 T cells in Susac syndrome. The RNA input was about 0.5 to 1 ug, and it was reverse transcribed with random hexamers. TCRdb used MiXCR to reprocess the immunoSEQ multiplex PCR reads, holding one entry per CDR3 protein. The table includes about 210,000 distinct CDR3 sequences, around 95% detected once. The sequenced material came from CD4+ T cells from PBMCs. All receptors derive from a human donor with multiple sclerosis.

This sequence joins TRBV20-1 and TRBJ2-1; the D gene could be TRBD1 or TRBD2 (7 bases each). The ends were cut back, 6 bases at V and 4 bases at J, with 16 bases in the middle. The CDR3 loop spans 14 amino acids. CDR1 and CDR2 (germline): DFQATT, SNEGSKA (reference sequence). The CDR3 is CSAGTAGPYNEQFF. DNA for the CDR3: TGCAGTGCGGGGACAGCGGGACCATACAATGAGCAGTTCTTC.

This chain joins TRBV7-9 and TRBJ1-3; D ambiguous. The CDR3 sequence is 13 residues long. V lost 2 bases, J lost 4 bases, and 6 bases lay in between. Germline-derived CDR1 and CDR2 are SEHNR and FQNEAQ (reference sequence). The CDR3, as DNA: TGTGCCAGCAGCTTACAGCCCGGAAACACCATATATTTT. It codes for CASSLQPGNTIYF. Full variable domain (outside the CDR3, taken from reference TRBV7-9 and TRBJ1-3): DTGVSQNPRHKITKRGQNVTFRCDPISEHNRLYWYRQTLGQGPEFLTYFQNEAQLEKSRLLSDRFSAERPKGSFSTLEIQRTEQGDSAMYLCASSLQPGNTIYFGEGSWLTVV.

This chain joins TRBV28 and TRBJ2-5; D not certain. Trimming took 2 bases from V and 7 from J, leaving 8 bases between them. The CDR3 sequence is 12 residues long. CDR1 is MDHEN and CDR2 is SYDVKM in the germline V gene. The DNA for the CDR3 is TGTGCCAGCAGTTTACCGGAAGGGACCCAGTACTTC. Protein: CASSLPEGTQYF.

The chain couples TRBV28 to TRBJ2-7; 9 nucleotides line up with TRBD1. This CDR3 is 15 amino acids long. V shed 6 bases, J shed 1 base, and the junction held 7 bases outside the gene matches. Germline V gene sequence: CDR1 MDHEN, CDR2 SYDVKM. The CDR3 DNA is TGTGCCAGCAGCCGCGGGACAGGGCTATCCTACGAGCAGTACTTC. Amino acids: CASSRGTGLSYEQYF.

The V and J genes are TRBV24-1 and TRBJ2-3, with D perhaps matching TRBD2 (6 bases). The CDR3 totals 14 residues. V lost 5 bases and J lost 4, with 12 bases in between. Germline V lookup: CDR1 KGHDR, CDR2 SFDVKD. The CDR3 region has the DNA TGTGCCACCAGTGCGGTAGCGGCGCCAGATACGCAGTATTTT. The encoded protein is CATSAVAAPDTQYF.

This clonotype was observed once. The V gene is TRBV30, the J gene TRBJ2-7; D remains unclear. Germline V gives CDR1 GTSNPN, CDR2 SVGIG (reference sequence). V lost 3 bases and J 2 bases, leaving 11 bases between the germline ends. The CDR3 is 13 residues long. CDR3 nucleotide sequence: TGTGCCTGGAGACTACACGGCGCCTACGAGCAGTACTTC. This codes for CAWRLHGAYEQYF.

The CDR3 region is CAWSVQRRDRAGYTF. Written as DNA, the CDR3 is TGTGCCTGGAGTGTACAGCGCAGGGATCGGGCTGGCTACACCTTC. The V call is TRBV30, the J call TRBJ1-2; possible D gene TRBD1, 5 bases. Between the trimmed V and J ends, which lost 0 bases and 7 bases, there was a span of 18 bases. The CDR3 runs 15 residues. The germline V gene encodes CDR1 GTSNPN and CDR2 SVGIG (reference sequence).

This chain links TRBV7-9 with TRBJ2-3; 11 positions match TRBD2. CDR1 and CDR2 from the germline V gene are SEHNR and FQNEAQ (reference sequence). The CDR3 has 17 residues. The V and J ends lost 4 bases and 2 bases, in that order; junction bases with no gene match: 8. CDR3 coding DNA: TGTGCCAGCAGCTCCCGAGTAGCGGGAGGGCTCACAGATACGCAGTATTTT. Amino acids: CASSSRVAGGLTDTQYF.

The genes are TRBV20-1 and TRBJ2-1, with no clear D. Per germline, CDR1 DFQATT and CDR2 SNEGSKA (reference sequence). V gave up 5 bases and J gave up 9 bases, with 17 bases separating them. This CDR3 region has 13 residues. CDR3 sequence: CSAVDSRLFEQFF. For the CDR3, the DNA is TGCAGTGCTGTCGATAGTCGCCTATTTGAGCAGTTCTTC.

The chain couples TRBV20-1 to TRBJ2-1, with a weak D call TRBD2 (5 bases). V shed 1 base and J shed 6 bases, with 16 bases lying between them. CDR3 size: 15 residues. CDR1 is DFQATT and CDR2 is SNEGSKA in the germline V gene (reference sequence). This CDR3 reads CSARAPRVVGNEQFF. The CDR3 DNA reads as TGCAGTGCTAGAGCTCCGCGGGTTGTAGGCAATGAGCAGTTCTTC.

This clonotype is a singleton in its sample. The chain links TRBV20-1 to TRBJ2-1, with 10 bases fitting TRBD2. The CDR3 consists of 15 residues. CDR1 and CDR2 from the germline V gene are DFQATT and SNEGSKA (reference sequence). V lost 4 bases and J lost 2; bases outside the gene matches: 5. The CDR3 spells CSATTGTSAYNEQFF. The CDR3 DNA is TGCAGTGCTACTACCGGGACTAGCGCCTACAATGAGCAGTTCTTC.

The J gene is TRBJ1-1, the V gene TRBV30, with unresolved D. Between the trimmed V and J ends, which lost 0 bases and 6 bases, there was a span of 5 bases. The CDR3 has 11 amino acids. Germline CDR1 GTSNPN, CDR2 SVGIG (reference sequence). CDR3 amino acids: CAWSVRAEAFF. The CDR3 bases are TGTGCCTGGAGTGTACGTGCTGAAGCTTTCTTT.

This clonotype was counted a single time. The chain joins TRBV9 to TRBJ2-3; no firm D call. This CDR3 is 13 amino acids long. CDR1 is SGDLS, CDR2 YYNGEE, per germline. The V gene lost 2 bases and the J gene lost 0 bases, with 4 bases spanning the gap. The CDR3 protein is CASSVASTDTQYF. The CDR3 region has the DNA TGTGCCAGCAGCGTTGCTAGCACAGATACGCAGTATTTT.

This chain uses TRBV6-2 or TRBV6-3 with TRBJ2-7; D gene unclear. The CDR3 runs to 11 residues. The germline V and J ends were trimmed by 3 bases and 9 bases, with 9 bases remaining between them. Looked up from germline, CDR1 is MNHEY and CDR2 is SVGEGT. DNA for the CDR3: TGTGCCAGCAGTTATCAGGTCGGGCAGTACTTC. Protein sequence: CASSYQVGQYF.

The genes are TRBV20-1 and TRBJ2-3, with D unresolved. The CDR3 extends over 14 amino acids. V was cut by 7 bases and J by 2 bases, with 16 bases left in between. Per germline, CDR1 DFQATT and CDR2 SNEGSKA (reference sequence). The CDR3 coding sequence is TGCAGTGTAAGGTCTAGAGGAGACACAGATACGCAGTATTTT. Translated: CSVRSRGDTDTQYF.

The chain uses TRBV5-1 and TRBJ2-7; D gene unclear. The V end was cut by 0 bases, the J end by 6 bases, with 10 bases between. The CDR3 covers 13 residues. CDR1 is SGHRS, CDR2 YFSETQ, per germline. The CDR3 nucleotides read TGCGCCAGCAGCTTGGAATTTGTGGGCGAGCAGTACTTC. This encodes CASSLEFVGEQYF.

This clonotype was seen just once. CDR3 sequence (DNA): TGTGCCAGCAGTCCCTCTAGGGGCGAGAATTCACCCCTCCACTTT. Protein sequence: CASSPSRGENSPLHF. The gene calls are TRBV12-3 or TRBV12-4 and TRBJ1-6; D is possibly TRBD1 (5 bases). V was shortened by 5 bases and J by 7 bases, with 15 bases between the two germline ends. The CDR3 totals 15 residues.

Only one count was recorded for this clonotype. The chain carries TRBV7-8 and TRBJ2-7; the D gene is possibly TRBD2 (6 bases). This CDR3 has 15 amino acids. V lost 5 bases and J 3 bases, leaving 17 bases between the germline ends. The V gene's germline CDR1 is SGHVS and CDR2 FQNEAQ. The DNA for the CDR3 is TGTGCCAGCAGCGCATACCGGGACTCGGTCTACGAGCAGTACTTC. It is translated as CASSAYRDSVYEQYF. The variable domain in full, with the rest retrieved from reference TRBV7-8 and TRBJ2-7, is GAGVSQSPRYKVAKRGQDVALRCDPISGHVSLFWYQQALGQGPEFLTYFQNEAQLDKSGLPSDRFFAERPEGSVSTLKIQRTQQEDSAVYLCASSAYRDSVYEQYFGPGTRLTVT.

The chain links TRBV6-4 to TRBJ1-2, with 9 bases that match TRBD1. V lost 3 bases, J lost 7 bases, and 3 bases stayed unmatched. Germline CDR1 is MRHNA and CDR2 is SNTAGT. CDR3 length: 13 residues. This CDR3 reads CASSEQGAGGYTF. The CDR3 bases are TGTGCCAGCAGTGAACAGGGGGCTGGTGGCTACACCTTC.

The rearrangement joins TRBV6-1 to TRBJ2-1; the match to TRBD2 covers 9 bases. The CDR3 is 16 residues long. Losses at the gene ends were 7 bases for V and 8 bases for J; bases not matched to a gene: 15. Germline V lookup: CDR1 MNHNS, CDR2 SASEGT. Written as DNA, the CDR3 is TGTGCCAGCACCACACTGCTAGCGGGAAATGGACATGAGCAGTTCTTC. Its protein is CASTTLLAGNGHEQFF.

The sample holds a few counts of this clonotype. The J gene is TRBJ1-2, the V gene TRBV29-1, with no clear D. V was trimmed by 3 bases and J by 4 bases, leaving 15 bases between them. The V gene's germline CDR1 is SQVTM and CDR2 ANQGSEA. CDR3 size: 14 residues. The CDR3 DNA sequence: TGCAGCGTTGAGTTCCCGGCCGCGGGCTATGGCTACACCTTC. Protein: CSVEFPAAGYGYTF. The full variable domain, completed using reference TRBV29-1 and TRBJ1-2, is SAVISQKPSRDICQRGTSLTIQCQVDSQVTMMFWYRQQPGQSLTLIATANQGSEATYESGFVIDKFPISRPNLTFSTLTVSNMSPEDSSIYLCSVEFPAAGYGYTFGSGTRLTVV.

The gene calls are TRBV19 and TRBJ2-1; 7 nucleotides align to TRBD2. The CDR3 is 12 residues long. The junction had 9 bases not matched to a gene; V was cut back by 4 bases and J by 15 bases. CDR1 is LNHDA, CDR2 SQIVND, per germline (reference sequence). DNA of the CDR3: TGTGCCAGTAGTACTAGCGGCCCAGGTCGGTTCTTC. Translated: CASSTSGPGRFF. Complete variable domain (other parts from reference TRBV19 and TRBJ2-1): DGGITQSPKYLFRKEGQNVTLSCEQNLNHDAMYWYRQDPGQGLRLIYYSQIVNDFQKGDIAEGYSVSREKKESFPLTVTSAQKNPTAFYLCASSTSGPGRFFGPGTRLTVL.

The chain is built from TRBV3-1 and TRBJ1-2; D perhaps matches TRBD1 (6 bases). Trimming removed 0 bases from V and 4 bases from J, with 9 bases in between. Germline-derived CDR1 and CDR2 are LGHDT and YNNKEL (reference sequence). The CDR3 is 14 residues long. CDR3 protein: CASSQDWGAYGYTF. CDR3 sequence (DNA): TGTGCCAGCAGCCAAGATTGGGGGGCCTATGGCTACACCTTC.

The V call is TRBV4-2, the J call TRBJ2-7, with TRBD1 matching over 7 bases. V lost 0 bases, J lost 6 bases, and 5 bases stayed unmatched. Germline V CDR1 and CDR2: LGHNA, YNFKEQ. CDR3 length: 14 amino acids. CDR3 in DNA: TGTGCCAGCAGCCAAGAGTTGGCAGGGGGCGAGCAGTACTTC. Protein product: CASSQELAGGEQYF.

This chain joins TRBV7-9 and TRBJ1-2, with a possible D match to TRBD1 (6 bases). CDR1 and CDR2 from the germline V gene are SEHNR and FQNEAQ (reference sequence). The CDR3 sequence is 13 residues long. V was trimmed by 5 bases and J by 7 bases, leaving 14 bases between them. Written as DNA, the CDR3 is TGTGCCAGCAGCGCCACAGGGACGGCTGGCTACACCTTC. This translates into CASSATGTAGYTF.

In this sample, this clonotype turned up once. CDR3 DNA sequence: TGTGCCAGCAGCCCCAGGGGCGGGTGGGAGACCCAGTACTTC. Its protein is CASSPRGGWETQYF. V usage is TRBV3-1 and J usage is TRBJ2-5; a weak D match, TRBD1 (6 bases). The CDR3 loop spans 14 amino acids. Trimming took 4 bases from V and 5 from J, leaving 14 bases between them. Per germline, CDR1 LGHDT and CDR2 YNNKEL (reference sequence).

This sequence joins TRBV28 and TRBJ2-7; TRBD1 matches at 10 bases. With V trimmed by 5 bases and J by 2 bases, 6 bases remained unmatched. Germline-derived CDR1 and CDR2 are MDHEN and SYDVKM. The CDR3 has 15 amino acids. CDR3 protein: CASSPRTGGPYEQYF. Here the CDR3 DNA reads TGTGCCAGCAGTCCCCGGACAGGGGGGCCCTACGAGCAGTACTTC.